A single sample is the source of the 22 T cell receptor beta chains below, sequenced in a study of CD8 T cells in ankylosing spondylitis. TCRdb itself ran the 5' RACE reads through MiXCR, one entry per CDR3 protein. Of about 310,000 distinct CDR3 sequences listed, 20% to 25% were seen once; the top ten hold about 3.7%. The sequencing sample was made of blood, either unsorted or a sorted T cell fraction (not recorded which). The origin of the receptors is a female donor with ankylosing spondylitis or in good health (not recorded which).

Only a few counts were recorded for this clonotype. This chain joins TRBV7-9 and TRBJ1-4; D might be TRBD1 (6 bases). Trimming shortened V by 5 bases and J by 3 bases, and 10 bases separated the two germline ends. From germline, CDR1 is SEHNR and CDR2 FQNEAQ (reference sequence). The CDR3 is 14 residues long. CDR3 residues: CASSEGVPNEKLFF. The CDR3, as DNA: TGTGCCAGCAGCGAGGGGGTACCTAATGAAAAACTGTTTTTT.

On this clonotype itself: Sequence at one end of the junction differs from germline and may be a read error. The chain employs TRBV7-7 and TRBJ2-2, with TRBD1 matching over 7 bases. The CDR3 consists of 14 residues. CDR1 is SSHAT and CDR2 is FNYEAQ in the germline V gene (reference sequence). CDR3 in DNA: TGTGCTAGCAGCTCCGGACAGGAGGACGGGGAGCTGTTTTTT. It translates to CASSSGQEDGELFF.

This clonotype was observed a single time. The J gene is TRBJ2-3, the V gene TRBV7-3; tentatively, D is TRBD2 (5 bases). Trimming removed 5 bases at V and 2 bases at J, with 17 bases between. Germline loops: CDR1 SGHTA, CDR2 FQGTGA. The CDR3 spans 16 residues. CDR3 protein: CASSQGLSEVTDTQYF. The CDR3 nucleotides are TGTGCCAGCAGCCAAGGACTCTCGGAGGTCACAGATACGCAGTATTTT.

This chain joins TRBV18 and TRBJ2-5; D possibly uses TRBD1 or TRBD2 (5 bases each). Trimming pared 3 bases from V and 2 bases from J, leaving 10 bases between. The CDR3 covers 14 residues. Germline values: CDR1 KGHSH, CDR2 LQKENI. The CDR3 DNA reads as TGTGCCAGCTCACCCGACGGGGCGCAAGAGACCCAGTACTTC. Translating it yields CASSPDGAQETQYF.

The chain uses TRBV28 and TRBJ2-3, with D tentatively TRBD2 (6 bases). This CDR3 region has 15 residues. V lost 3 bases, J lost 6 bases, and 16 bases lay in between. The germline CDR1 and CDR2 sequences are MDHEN and SYDVKM. Written as DNA, the CDR3 is TGTGCCAGCAGTTTTGGGCCAGGAGGGTGGGATACGCAGTATTTT. Encoded protein: CASSFGPGGWDTQYF.

V and J are TRBV7-2 and TRBJ2-3; TRBD2 is a possible D gene (5 bases). There are 14 residues in the CDR3. CDR1 and CDR2 from the germline V gene are SGHTA and FQGNSA. Deletions cut 7 bases from V and 7 bases from J, with 18 bases between. CDR3 coding DNA: TGTGCCAGCACTTCGGGGTCGGGTGGAAATACGCAGTATTTT. Protein product: CASTSGSGGNTQYF.

V usage is TRBV20-1 and J usage is TRBJ2-3, with D unresolved. The V gene lost 6 bases and the J gene lost 3 bases, with 7 bases spanning the gap. CDR1 and CDR2 (germline): DFQATT, SNEGSKA (reference sequence). CDR3 size: 11 residues. The CDR3 DNA follows: TGCAGTGCCCTGGAGACAGATACGCAGTATTTT. It codes for CSALETDTQYF.

This clonotype was recorded a few times. This chain links TRBV4-1 with TRBJ2-7; 12 nucleotides match TRBD1. The CDR3 contains 14 residues. Germline V gene data show CDR1 as MGHRA and CDR2 as YSYEKL. Unmatched junction bases numbered 4, after V lost 1 base and J lost 9 bases. CDR3 bases: TGCGCCAGCAGCCAAGCGGGGACAGGGGGCATGCAGTACTTC. Amino acid sequence: CASSQAGTGGMQYF.

Points on this clonotype: A much more abundant neighbour one base away suggests this may be a read error. This chain uses TRBV7-9 with TRBJ2-7, with 7 bases aligning to TRBD1. The CDR3 has 12 amino acids. The germline V gene encodes CDR1 SEHNR and CDR2 FQNEAQ (reference sequence). The ends lost 3 bases at V and 5 bases at J; junction bases unmatched: 1. CDR3 nucleotides: TGTGCCAGCAGCTTGACAGGGCACGAGCAGTACTTC. Translated, it gives CASSLTGHEQYF.

This clonotype appeared a few times. The chain has TRBV15 and TRBJ2-6; no clear D. V was shortened by 2 bases and J by 0 bases, with 8 bases between the two germline ends. The CDR3 runs to 16 residues. The germline V gene encodes CDR1 LNHNV and CDR2 YYDKDF (reference sequence). The CDR3 region is CATSRSHSSGANVLTF. The CDR3 DNA follows: TGTGCCACCAGCAGATCTCACAGCTCTGGGGCCAACGTCCTGACTTTC. Supplemented by reference TRBV15 and TRBJ2-6, the full variable domain reads DAMVIQNPRYQVTQFGKPVTLSCSQTLNHNVMYWYQQKSSQAPKLLFHYYDKDFNNEADTPDNFQSRRPNTSFCFLDIRSPGLGDTAMYLCATSRSHSSGANVLTFGAGSRLTVL.

There are a few counts of this clonotype. The CDR3 loop reads CASVGTGFLYGYTF. CDR3 nucleotide sequence: TGTGCCAGCGTAGGGACAGGGTTTTTATATGGCTACACCTTC. V is TRBV6-1 and J is TRBJ1-2, with 9 bases matching TRBD1. Germline CDR1 is MNHNS and CDR2 is SASEGT. The CDR3 is made up of 14 amino acids. V lost 8 bases, J lost 5 bases, and 9 bases stayed unmatched.

The table lists this clonotype with a few counts. V usage is TRBV6-1 and J usage is TRBJ2-4; TRBD2 is a possible D gene (6 bases). This CDR3 contains 17 residues. Germline V gives CDR1 MNHNS, CDR2 SASEGT. V lost 7 bases to trimming and J lost 0 bases, with 19 bases between them. CDR3 nucleotides: TGTGCCAGCATCCAGGTGTTTCCGGGGGTAGCCAAAAACATTCAGTACTTC. Translating gives CASIQVFPGVAKNIQYF.

There are a few counts of this clonotype. This sequence joins TRBV12-3 or TRBV12-4 and TRBJ2-7; D unclear. CDR3 size: 14 residues. Trimming left V 1 base short and J 4 bases short, with 11 bases between. CDR3 in DNA: TGTGCCAGCAGTTTAGGGAGAACGGTTTACGAGCAGTACTTC. Translation gives CASSLGRTVYEQYF.

The chain couples TRBV5-4 to TRBJ2-1; perhaps TRBD2 as D (6 bases). Germline V CDR1 and CDR2: SGHNT, YYREEE (reference sequence). This CDR3 region has 14 residues. Trimming took off 6 bases at V and 1 base at J, with 11 bases between the two ends. The CDR3 coding sequence is TGTGCCAGCAAGGTAGCGGTTTCCTACAATGAGCAGTTCTTC. It encodes CASKVAVSYNEQFF.

CDR3 in amino acids: CSVEVRRDRGHEQYF. In nucleotides, the CDR3 is TGCAGCGTTGAGGTCCGGCGGGACAGGGGCCACGAGCAGTACTTC. This sequence joins TRBV29-1 and TRBJ2-7; 10 nucleotides match TRBD1. The CDR3 has 15 amino acids. The ends lost 3 bases at V and 5 bases at J; junction bases unmatched: 10. CDR1 and CDR2 (germline): SQVTM, ANQGSEA.

This clonotype was detected a few times. V and J are TRBV28 and TRBJ1-5; D perhaps matches TRBD1 (6 bases). Germline V gene data show CDR1 as MDHEN and CDR2 as SYDVKM. CDR3 length: 15 amino acids. V dropped 5 bases and J dropped 5 bases, with 16 bases sitting between them. Here the CDR3 reads CASSPGGGRDQPQHF. As DNA, the CDR3 is TGTGCCAGCAGTCCCGGGGGGGGCAGGGATCAGCCCCAGCATTTT. Full variable domain (missing parts from reference TRBV28 and TRBJ1-5): DVKVTQSSRYLVKRTGEKVFLECVQDMDHENMFWYRQDPGLGLRLIYFSYDVKMKEKGDIPEGYSVSREKKERFSLILESASTNQTSMYLCASSPGGGRDQPQHFGDGTRLSIL.

The V call is TRBV12-3 or TRBV12-4, the J call TRBJ1-1; 11 bases align to TRBD1. The CDR3 has 16 residues. V shed 5 bases, J shed 6 bases, and the junction held 11 bases outside the gene matches. CDR3 DNA sequence: TGTGCCAGCAGTCAACCCCGGACAGGGGGCATACCTGAAGCTTTCTTT. The encoded protein is CASSQPRTGGIPEAFF.

The V and J genes are TRBV21-1 and TRBJ2-7. TRBV21-1 is tagged as a pseudogene. The CDR3 runs to 12 residues. CDR3 sequence: CASSQGGGEQYF. CDR3 bases: TGTGCCAGCAGCCAAGGGGGTGGAGAGCAGTACTTC.

The chain is built from TRBV27 and TRBJ2-3, with D possibly TRBD2 on 5 matching bases. There are 14 residues in the CDR3. In germline, CDR1 is MNHEY, CDR2 SMNVEV (reference sequence). V lost 0 bases to trimming and J lost 8 bases, with 12 bases between them. The CDR3 bases are TGTGCCAGCAGTTTATCCTTGACTGGAGGTACGCAGTATTTT. This gives the protein CASSLSLTGGTQYF.

This clonotype turned up a few times. The rearrangement joins TRBV6-2 or TRBV6-3 to TRBJ2-7; TRBD2 agrees at 11 bases. CDR3 length: 14 residues. The trim removed 6 bases at V and 2 bases at J, leaving 3 bases unmatched. The germline V gene encodes CDR1 MNHEY and CDR2 SVGEGT. The CDR3 protein is CASRTSGRPYEQYF. The CDR3 nucleotides read TGTGCCAGCAGAACTAGCGGGAGACCCTACGAGCAGTACTTC.

This chain connects TRBV29-1 to TRBJ2-2; the D call may be TRBD1 or TRBD2 (5 bases each). The germline V gene has CDR1 SQVTM and CDR2 ANQGSEA. Trimming left V 8 bases short and J 3 bases short, with 10 bases between. The length of the CDR3 is 12 residues. The CDR3 DNA reads TGCAGCTGGCAGGGAGACACCGGGGAGCTGTTTTTT. It translates to CSWQGDTGELFF.

The chain uses TRBV12-3 or TRBV12-4 and TRBJ1-1; no clear D gene. The CDR3 extends over 13 amino acids. Trimming removed 3 bases from V and 1 base from J, with 6 bases in between. The CDR3 spells CASSLKTNTEAFF. The CDR3 DNA reads as TGTGCCAGCAGTTTGAAGACGAACACTGAAGCTTTCTTT.